This TCR beta chain came from a study of blood T cell repertoires in COVID-19. For the study at large: Some COVID-19 samples were acute and others convalescent; all came from the United States, Italy and Spain. T cells, B-cell-depleted T cells, or PBMCs supplied cDNA or gDNA.

The germline V gene encodes CDR1 MDHEN and CDR2 SYDVKM. This CDR3 has 15 residues. V was pared by 1 base and J by 0 bases, with 7 bases between. Generated by immunoSEQ multiplex PCR, the TCRdb table keeps only in-frame clones and is missing some. The sample includes roughly 250,000 clones, 75% to 90% seen only once; the top ten take over 3.5%. Material: peripheral blood. The TCR was taken from a woman aged 35 to 49 with acute or convalescent COVID-19. The V and J genes are TRBV28 and TRBJ1-3; D is ambiguous. CDR3 sequence reads: CASSLFGSSGNTIYF. Written as DNA, the CDR3 is TGTGCCAGCAGTTTATTCGGGAGCTCTGGAAACACCATATATTTT. The variable domain in full, completed from reference TRBV28 and TRBJ1-3, reads DVKVTQSSRYLVKRTGEKVFLECVQDMDHENMFWYRQDPGLGLRLIYFSYDVKMKEKGDIPEGYSVSREKKERFSLILESASTNQTSMYLCASSLFGSSGNTIYFGEGSWLTVV.